The entry below describes one T cell receptor (beta chain). The antigen remains unidentified. A second about 7 to 12 cycle PCR used barcoded and J-beta primers. TCRdb reanalysed the 5' RACE reads using MiXCR and keeps one entry per CDR3 protein. The data contain 1,500,000 or so distinct CDR3 sequences, roughly 64% of them singletons. The source of the sample is a study of blood T cells in healthy people across ages. Study-wide context: Per two T cells, template switching captured roughly one barcoded beta molecule. Study-level findings and limits: Roughly linearly, TCR beta diversity per million T cells fell as age increased.

The specimen was blood. The source of this sequence is a man aged 18 to 30 in good health.

The CDR3 DNA reads TGCAGCGGGAAGCGGGAGGTCACAGATACGCAGTATTTT. It yields the protein CSGKREVTDTQYF. The rearrangement links TRBV29-1 to TRBJ2-3, with 9 nucleotides matching TRBD2. The V gene's germline CDR1 is SQVTM and CDR2 ANQGSEA. V lost 7 bases to trimming and J lost 2 bases; unmatched junction nucleotides: 4. The CDR3 is 13 amino acids.